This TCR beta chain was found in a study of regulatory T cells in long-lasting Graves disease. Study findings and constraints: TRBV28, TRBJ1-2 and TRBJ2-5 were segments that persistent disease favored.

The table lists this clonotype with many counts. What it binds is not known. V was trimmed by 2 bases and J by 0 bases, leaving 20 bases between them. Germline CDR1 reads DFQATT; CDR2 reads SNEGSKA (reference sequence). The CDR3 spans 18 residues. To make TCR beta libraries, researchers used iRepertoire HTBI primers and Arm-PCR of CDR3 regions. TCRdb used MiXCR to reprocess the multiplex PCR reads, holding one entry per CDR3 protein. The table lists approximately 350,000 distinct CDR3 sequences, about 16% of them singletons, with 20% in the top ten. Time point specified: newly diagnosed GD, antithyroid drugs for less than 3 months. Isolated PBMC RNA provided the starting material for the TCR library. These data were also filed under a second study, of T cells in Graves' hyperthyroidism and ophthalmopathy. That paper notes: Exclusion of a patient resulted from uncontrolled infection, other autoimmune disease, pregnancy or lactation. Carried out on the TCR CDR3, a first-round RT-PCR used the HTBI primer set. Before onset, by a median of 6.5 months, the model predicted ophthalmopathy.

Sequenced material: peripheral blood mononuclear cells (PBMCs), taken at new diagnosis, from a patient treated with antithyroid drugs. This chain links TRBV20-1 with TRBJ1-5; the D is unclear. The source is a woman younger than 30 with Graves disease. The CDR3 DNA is TGCAGTGCTAGAAACCAGGCTTGGGAAGGTCATAGCAATCAGCCCCAGCATTTT. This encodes CSARNQAWEGHSNQPQHF.